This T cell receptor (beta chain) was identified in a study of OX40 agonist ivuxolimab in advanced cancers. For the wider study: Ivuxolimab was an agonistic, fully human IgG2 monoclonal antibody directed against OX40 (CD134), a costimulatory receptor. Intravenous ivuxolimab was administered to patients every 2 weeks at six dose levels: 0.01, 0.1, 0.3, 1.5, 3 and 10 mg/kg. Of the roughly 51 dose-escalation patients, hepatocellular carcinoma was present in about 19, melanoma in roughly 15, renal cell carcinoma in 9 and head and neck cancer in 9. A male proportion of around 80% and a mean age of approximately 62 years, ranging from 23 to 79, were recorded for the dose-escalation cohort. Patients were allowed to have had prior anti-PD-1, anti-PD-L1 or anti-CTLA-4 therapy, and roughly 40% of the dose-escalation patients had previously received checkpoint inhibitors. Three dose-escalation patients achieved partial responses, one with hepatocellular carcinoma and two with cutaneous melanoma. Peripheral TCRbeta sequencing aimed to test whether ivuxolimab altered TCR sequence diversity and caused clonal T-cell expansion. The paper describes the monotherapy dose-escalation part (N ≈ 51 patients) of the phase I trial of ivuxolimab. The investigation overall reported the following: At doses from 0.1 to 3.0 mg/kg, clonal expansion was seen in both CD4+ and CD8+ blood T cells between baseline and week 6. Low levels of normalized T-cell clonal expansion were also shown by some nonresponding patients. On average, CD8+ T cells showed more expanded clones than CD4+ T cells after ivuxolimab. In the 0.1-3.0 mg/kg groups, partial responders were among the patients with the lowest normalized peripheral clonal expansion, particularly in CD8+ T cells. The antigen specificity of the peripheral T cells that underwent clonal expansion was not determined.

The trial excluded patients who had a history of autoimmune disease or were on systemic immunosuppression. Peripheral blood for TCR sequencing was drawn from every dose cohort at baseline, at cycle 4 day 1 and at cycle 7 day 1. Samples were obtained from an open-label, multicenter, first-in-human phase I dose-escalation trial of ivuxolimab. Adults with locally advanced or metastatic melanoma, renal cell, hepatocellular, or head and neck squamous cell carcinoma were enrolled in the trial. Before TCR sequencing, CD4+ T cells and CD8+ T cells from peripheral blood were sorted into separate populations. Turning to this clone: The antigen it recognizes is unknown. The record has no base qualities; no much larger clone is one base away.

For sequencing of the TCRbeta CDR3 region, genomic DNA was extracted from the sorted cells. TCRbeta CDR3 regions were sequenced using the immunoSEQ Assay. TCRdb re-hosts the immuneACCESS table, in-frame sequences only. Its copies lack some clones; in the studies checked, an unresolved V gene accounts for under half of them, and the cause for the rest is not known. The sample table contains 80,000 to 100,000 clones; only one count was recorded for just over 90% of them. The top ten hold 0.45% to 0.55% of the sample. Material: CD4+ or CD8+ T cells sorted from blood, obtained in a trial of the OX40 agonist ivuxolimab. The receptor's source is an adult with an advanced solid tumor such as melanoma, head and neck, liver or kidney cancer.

The DNA is as follows: TGTGCCAGCAGTGACTCGAGAGGGATTAATTCACCCCTCCACTTT. Its translation is CASSDSRGINSPLHF. The chain was built from TRBV6-4 and TRBJ1-6; there is no confident call for the D gene. V loses 0 bases, J loses 6 bases, and the germline ends lie 9 bases apart. The CDR3 has 15 amino acids, counting the end cysteine and phenylalanine. The CDR3 DNA has 45 bases and is translated from base 1. From the germline V gene, CDR1 is MRHNA and CDR2 is SNTAGT.